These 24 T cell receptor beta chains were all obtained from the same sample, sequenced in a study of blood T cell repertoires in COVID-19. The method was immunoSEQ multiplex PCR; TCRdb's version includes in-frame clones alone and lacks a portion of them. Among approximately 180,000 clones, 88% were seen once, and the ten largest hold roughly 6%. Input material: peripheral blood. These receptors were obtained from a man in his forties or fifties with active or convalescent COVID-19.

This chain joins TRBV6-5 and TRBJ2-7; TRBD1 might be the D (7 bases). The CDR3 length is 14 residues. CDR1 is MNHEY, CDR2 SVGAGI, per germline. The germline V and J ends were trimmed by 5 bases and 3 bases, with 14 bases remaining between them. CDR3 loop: CASSRQGGSYEQYF. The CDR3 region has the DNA TGTGCCAGCAGTCGACAGGGAGGAAGCTACGAGCAGTACTTC.

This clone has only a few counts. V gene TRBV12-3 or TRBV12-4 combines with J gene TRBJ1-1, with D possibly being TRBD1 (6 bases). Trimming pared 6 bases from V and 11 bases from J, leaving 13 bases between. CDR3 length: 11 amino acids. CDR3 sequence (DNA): TGTGCCAGCAGCGCGAACAGGGAGGCTTTCTTT. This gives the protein CASSANREAFF.

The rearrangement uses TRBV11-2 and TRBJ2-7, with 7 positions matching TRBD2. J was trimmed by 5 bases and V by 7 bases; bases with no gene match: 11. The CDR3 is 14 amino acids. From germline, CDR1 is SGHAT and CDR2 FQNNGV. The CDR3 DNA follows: TGTGCCAGCACCATCGGGGGGAATTCCCACGAGCAGTACTTC. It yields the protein CASTIGGNSHEQYF. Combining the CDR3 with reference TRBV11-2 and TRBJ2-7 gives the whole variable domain EAGVAQSPRYKIIEKRQSVAFWCNPISGHATLYWYQQILGQGPKLLIQFQNNGVVDDSQLPKDRFSAERLKGVDSTLKIQPAKLEDSAVYLCASTIGGNSHEQYFGPGTRLTVT.

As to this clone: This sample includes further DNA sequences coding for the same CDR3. As DNA, the CDR3 is TGCGCCAGCAGCCTATCCCTAGCGGTGAACACCGGGGAGCTGTTTTTT. Protein sequence: CASSLSLAVNTGELFF. V gene TRBV5-1 combines with J gene TRBJ2-2; 7 bases fit TRBD2. V lost 4 bases, J lost 1 base, and 7 bases stayed unmatched. The germline V gene encodes CDR1 SGHRS and CDR2 YFSETQ. CDR3 length equals 16 residues.

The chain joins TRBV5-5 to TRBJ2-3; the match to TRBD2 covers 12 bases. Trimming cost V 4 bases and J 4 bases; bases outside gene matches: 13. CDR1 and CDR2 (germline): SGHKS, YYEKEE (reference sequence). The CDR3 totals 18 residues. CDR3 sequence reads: CASSNPSGGAGRADTQYF. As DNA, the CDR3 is TGTGCCAGCAGCAACCCTAGCGGGGGGGCAGGTAGGGCAGATACGCAGTATTTT.

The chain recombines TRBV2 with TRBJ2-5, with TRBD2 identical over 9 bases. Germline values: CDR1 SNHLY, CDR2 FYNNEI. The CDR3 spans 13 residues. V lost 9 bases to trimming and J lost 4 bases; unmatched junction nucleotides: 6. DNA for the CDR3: TGTGCCAGTAGAGGACTAGCGTCAGAGACCCAGTACTTC. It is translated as CASRGLASETQYF.

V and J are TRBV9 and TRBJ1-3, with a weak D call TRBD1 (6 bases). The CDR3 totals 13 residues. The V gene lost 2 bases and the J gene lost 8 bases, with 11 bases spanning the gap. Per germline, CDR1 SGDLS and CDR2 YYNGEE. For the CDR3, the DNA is TGTGCCAGCAGCGTTGGAGGGGGGGACACCATATATTTT. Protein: CASSVGGGDTIYF.

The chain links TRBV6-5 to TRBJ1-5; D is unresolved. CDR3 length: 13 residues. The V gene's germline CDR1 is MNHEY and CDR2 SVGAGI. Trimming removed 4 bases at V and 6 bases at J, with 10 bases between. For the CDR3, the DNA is TGTGCCAGCAGTTTAGAGGGAGGTCAGCCCCAGCATTTT. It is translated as CASSLEGGQPQHF.

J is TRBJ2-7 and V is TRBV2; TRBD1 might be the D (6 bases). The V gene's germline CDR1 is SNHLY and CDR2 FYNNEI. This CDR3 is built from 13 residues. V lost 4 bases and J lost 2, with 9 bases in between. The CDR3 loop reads CASSGTVPYEQYF. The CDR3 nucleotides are TGTGCCAGCAGTGGGACAGTTCCCTACGAGCAGTACTTC.

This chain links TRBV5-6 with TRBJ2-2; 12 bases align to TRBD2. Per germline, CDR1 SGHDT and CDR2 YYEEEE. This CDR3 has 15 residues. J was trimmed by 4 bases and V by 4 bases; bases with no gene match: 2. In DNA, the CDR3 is TGTGCCAGCAGCCGGACTAGCGGGATCACCGGGGAGCTGTTTTTT. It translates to CASSRTSGITGELFF.

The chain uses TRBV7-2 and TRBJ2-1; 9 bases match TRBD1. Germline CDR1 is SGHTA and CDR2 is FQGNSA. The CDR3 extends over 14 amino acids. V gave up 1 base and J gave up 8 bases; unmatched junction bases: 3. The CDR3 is CASSLDRGRDEQFF. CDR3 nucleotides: TGTGCCAGCAGCTTAGACAGGGGGCGCGATGAGCAGTTCTTC.

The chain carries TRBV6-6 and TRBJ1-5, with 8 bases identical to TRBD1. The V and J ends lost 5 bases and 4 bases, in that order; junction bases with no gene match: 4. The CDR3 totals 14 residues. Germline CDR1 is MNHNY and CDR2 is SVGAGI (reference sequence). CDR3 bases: TGTGCCAGCAGTGCGGGACAGGAGAATCAGCCCCAGCATTTT. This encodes CASSAGQENQPQHF.

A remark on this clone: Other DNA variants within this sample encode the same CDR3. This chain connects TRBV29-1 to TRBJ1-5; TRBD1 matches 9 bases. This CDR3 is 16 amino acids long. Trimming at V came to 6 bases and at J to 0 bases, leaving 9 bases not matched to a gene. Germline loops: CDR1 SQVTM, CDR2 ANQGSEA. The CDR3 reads CSVGGQGSNSNQPQHF. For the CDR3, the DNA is TGCAGCGTGGGGGGACAGGGATCGAATAGCAATCAGCCCCAGCATTTT.

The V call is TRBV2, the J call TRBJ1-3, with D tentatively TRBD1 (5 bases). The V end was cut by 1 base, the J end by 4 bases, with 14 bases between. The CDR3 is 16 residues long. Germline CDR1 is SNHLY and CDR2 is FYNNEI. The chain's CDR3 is CASSEVGVRVGNTIYF. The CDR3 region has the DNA TGTGCCAGCAGTGAAGTAGGCGTCAGGGTGGGAAACACCATATATTTT.

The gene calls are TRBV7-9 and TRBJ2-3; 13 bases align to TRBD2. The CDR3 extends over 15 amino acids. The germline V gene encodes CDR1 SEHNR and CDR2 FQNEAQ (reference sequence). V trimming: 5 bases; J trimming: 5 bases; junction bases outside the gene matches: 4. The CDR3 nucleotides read TGTGCCAGCAGCCAAACTAGCGGGAGGGGAGATACGCAGTATTTT. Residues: CASSQTSGRGDTQYF.

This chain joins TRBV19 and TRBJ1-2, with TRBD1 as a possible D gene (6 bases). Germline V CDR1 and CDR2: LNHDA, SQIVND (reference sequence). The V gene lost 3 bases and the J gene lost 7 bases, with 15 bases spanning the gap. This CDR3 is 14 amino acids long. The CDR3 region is CASSMGHPKGGYTF. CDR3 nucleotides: TGTGCCAGTAGTATGGGACACCCCAAGGGTGGCTACACCTTC.

CDR3 DNA: TGTGCCAGCAGCTTAGGGAGCGGGACAGGAAAAAATGAAAAACTGTTTTTT. This gives the protein CASSLGSGTGKNEKLFF. The rearrangement links TRBV11-2 to TRBJ1-4; 8 bases are a match to TRBD1. Germline V lookup: CDR1 SGHAT, CDR2 FQNNGV. Losses at the gene ends were 1 base for V and 5 bases for J; bases not matched to a gene: 9. The CDR3 runs to 17 residues.

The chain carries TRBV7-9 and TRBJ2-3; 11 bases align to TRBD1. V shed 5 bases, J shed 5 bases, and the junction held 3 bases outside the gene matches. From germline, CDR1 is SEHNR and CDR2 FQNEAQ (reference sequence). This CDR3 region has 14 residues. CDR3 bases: TGTGCCAGCAGCCCCGGGACAGGGGGAGATACGCAGTATTTT. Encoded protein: CASSPGTGGDTQYF. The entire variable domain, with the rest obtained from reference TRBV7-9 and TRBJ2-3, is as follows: DTGVSQNPRHKITKRGQNVTFRCDPISEHNRLYWYRQTLGQGPEFLTYFQNEAQLEKSRLLSDRFSAERPKGSFSTLEIQRTEQGDSAMYLCASSPGTGGDTQYFGPGTRLTVL.

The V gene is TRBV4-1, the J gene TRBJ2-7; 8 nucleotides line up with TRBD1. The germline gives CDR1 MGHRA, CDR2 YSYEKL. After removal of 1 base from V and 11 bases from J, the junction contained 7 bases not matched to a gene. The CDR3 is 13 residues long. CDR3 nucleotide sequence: TGCGCCAGCAGCCAAGTTACAGGGGGATTCAAGTACTTC. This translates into CASSQVTGGFKYF.

The CDR3 DNA reads TGTGCCAGCAGCTTAGCGACAGGGGCAGGCACTGAAGCTTTCTTT. This translates into CASSLATGAGTEAFF. V gene TRBV11-1 combines with J gene TRBJ1-1; 8 bases are shared with TRBD1. J gave up 4 bases and V 0 bases, and 4 bases lay outside the gene matches. CDR3 length: 15 residues. Germline V gene data show CDR1 as SGHAT and CDR2 as FQDESV (reference sequence).

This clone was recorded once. CDR3 region: CASSSGGPSQETQYF. The CDR3 nucleotides read TGTGCCAGCAGTTCAGGGGGGCCATCACAAGAGACCCAGTACTTC. The chain carries TRBV28 and TRBJ2-5, with D tentatively TRBD1 (7 bases). The V and J ends lost 4 bases and 2 bases respectively, with 14 bases between them. CDR1 and CDR2 (germline): MDHEN, SYDVKM. CDR3 length: 15 amino acids.

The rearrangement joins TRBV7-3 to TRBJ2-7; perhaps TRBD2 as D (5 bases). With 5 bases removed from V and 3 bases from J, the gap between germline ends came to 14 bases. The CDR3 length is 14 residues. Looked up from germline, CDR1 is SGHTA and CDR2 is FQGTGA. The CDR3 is CASSRGPEDYEQYF. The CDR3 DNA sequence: TGTGCCAGCAGCCGAGGGCCAGAAGACTACGAGCAGTACTTC.

The CDR3 protein is CASTANNQPQHF. Here the CDR3 DNA reads TGTGCCAGTACTGCGAACAATCAGCCCCAGCATTTT. This chain connects TRBV19 to TRBJ1-5; D unclear. The V end lost 7 bases, the J end lost 3 bases, and 7 bases lay between the germline ends. The CDR3 contains 12 residues. Germline CDR1 LNHDA, CDR2 SQIVND (reference sequence).

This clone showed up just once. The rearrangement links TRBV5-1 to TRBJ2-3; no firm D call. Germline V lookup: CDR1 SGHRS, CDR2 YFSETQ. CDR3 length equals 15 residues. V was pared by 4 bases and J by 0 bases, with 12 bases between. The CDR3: CASSPSLLSTDTQYF. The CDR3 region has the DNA TGCGCCAGCAGCCCTAGTCTACTGAGCACAGATACGCAGTATTTT.